These 15 T cell receptor beta chains were all obtained from the same sample, sequenced in a study of T cell changes during pregnancy in multiple sclerosis. Using immunoSEQ multiplex PCR, the repertoire was profiled, and TCRdb retains in-frame clones only, with some absent. This sample has around 70,000 clones, with roughly 92% found just once. Source: peripheral blood, taken in the first trimester of pregnancy. Source of these receptors: a female donor in good health, enrolled as a control in a pregnancy study.

V is TRBV30 and J is TRBJ2-6; possible D gene TRBD1, 6 bases. This CDR3 is 17 amino acids long. V lost 0 bases, J lost 1 base, and 13 bases lay in between. The germline V gene encodes CDR1 GTSNPN and CDR2 SVGIG (reference sequence). CDR3 sequence reads: CAWSVGGSTSGANVLTF. As DNA, the CDR3 is TGTGCCTGGAGTGTTGGGGGCAGCACGTCTGGGGCCAACGTCCTGACTTTC.

The chain recombines TRBV19 with TRBJ2-7, with TRBD2 matching 8 bases. The V gene end was trimmed by 5 bases and the J gene end by 1 base; junction bases not matched to a gene: 7. The CDR3 has 15 residues. The germline V gene has CDR1 LNHDA and CDR2 SQIVND (reference sequence). CDR3 nucleotide sequence: TGTGCCAGTAGTGTCACTAGCGGAGGATCCTACGAGCAGTACTTC. Translating it yields CASSVTSGGSYEQYF.

The chain is built from TRBV28 and TRBJ2-1; 7 bases align to TRBD1. With V trimmed by 7 bases and J by 5 bases, 11 bases remained unmatched. CDR1 and CDR2 (germline): MDHEN, SYDVKM. The CDR3 spans 15 residues. The CDR3 DNA reads TGTGCCAGCACCCAGGGGGAGCTGAGCCACAATGAGCAGTTCTTC. This encodes CASTQGELSHNEQFF.

CDR3 amino acids: CASSFGSGTGELFF. CDR3 sequence (DNA): TGTGCCAGCAGTTTCGGATCGGGCACCGGGGAGCTGTTTTTT. The V and J genes are TRBV27 and TRBJ2-2; D unresolved. The CDR3 covers 14 residues. CDR1 and CDR2 (germline): MNHEY, SMNVEV (reference sequence). The ends were cut back, 3 bases at V and 4 bases at J, with 9 bases in the middle.

The J gene is TRBJ1-1, the V gene TRBV18; 7 nucleotides agree with TRBD1. V lost 1 base and J lost 11; bases outside the gene matches: 10. CDR1 and CDR2 from the germline V gene are KGHSH and LQKENI. The CDR3 has 14 residues. CDR3 in amino acids: CASSPLQTGTEAFF. DNA for the CDR3: TGTGCCAGCTCACCACTACAGACCGGGACAGAGGCTTTCTTT.

The chain is built from TRBV28 and TRBJ1-1; no firm D call. Trimming pared 6 bases from V and 0 bases from J, leaving 8 bases between. The CDR3 is 13 residues long. From germline, CDR1 is MDHEN and CDR2 SYDVKM. CDR3 sequence reads: CASRRSMNTEAFF. The CDR3 DNA reads TGTGCCAGCAGGAGGTCGATGAACACTGAAGCTTTCTTT.

The chain has TRBV29-1 and TRBJ2-7; tentatively, D is TRBD1 (6 bases). The CDR3 is 11 amino acids. V lost 7 bases, J lost 4 bases, and 11 bases lay in between. CDR1 is SQVTM and CDR2 is ANQGSEA in the germline V gene. As DNA, the CDR3 is TGCAGCGGCCGTCAGGGGTACGAGCAGTACTTC. Protein: CSGRQGYEQYF.

The J gene is TRBJ2-7, the V gene TRBV6-5; no clear D gene. The CDR3 is 13 residues long. V was shortened by 2 bases and J by 3 bases, with 8 bases between the two germline ends. CDR1 is MNHEY and CDR2 is SVGAGI in the germline V gene. The DNA for the CDR3 is TGTGCCAGCAGTTACGCGGATCGCTACGAGCAGTACTTC. Encoded protein: CASSYADRYEQYF.

CDR3 in DNA: TGTGCCAGCAGTGATTACGGGACAAAGACCCAGTACTTC. Protein product: CASSDYGTKTQYF. The V gene is TRBV2, the J gene TRBJ2-5, with D perhaps matching TRBD1 (6 bases). There are 13 residues in the CDR3. CDR1 SNHLY and CDR2 FYNNEI come from the germline V gene. The ends were cut back, 3 bases at V and 6 bases at J, with 11 bases in the middle.

The gene calls are TRBV29-1 and TRBJ2-7; 7 bases fit TRBD1. Trimming cost V 4 bases and J 7 bases; bases outside gene matches: 4. Germline V lookup: CDR1 SQVTM, CDR2 ANQGSEA. CDR3 length: 11 amino acids. The CDR3 here is CSVGDSLEQYF. The CDR3 DNA follows: TGCAGCGTTGGGGACAGCTTGGAGCAGTACTTC.

The V gene is TRBV27, the J gene TRBJ1-1; the D gene is possibly TRBD1 (5 bases). Germline V gene lookup returns CDR1 MNHEY and CDR2 SMNVEV (reference sequence). The CDR3 has 14 amino acids. Trimming took off 1 base at V and 2 bases at J, with 8 bases between the two ends. For the CDR3, the DNA is TGTGCCAGCAGTTTATTGGGGGGTAACACTGAAGCTTTCTTT. This sequence encodes CASSLLGGNTEAFF.

V gene TRBV9 combines with J gene TRBJ2-3; 7 bases are a match to TRBD2. The CDR3 length is 15 residues. V was clipped by 0 bases and J by 6 bases; unmatched bases: 7. CDR1 and CDR2 (germline): SGDLS, YYNGEE. CDR3 region: CASSVGTRSSDTQYF. Here the CDR3 DNA reads TGTGCCAGCAGCGTAGGGACTAGGAGTTCCGATACGCAGTATTTT.

The J gene is TRBJ2-6, the V gene TRBV18, with 7 bases lining up with TRBD1. The CDR3 sequence is 19 residues long. Germline loops: CDR1 KGHSH, CDR2 LQKENI. V was clipped by 5 bases and J by 0 bases; unmatched bases: 13. CDR3 residues: CASSTMDRFPTSGANVLTF. The DNA for the CDR3 is TGTGCCAGCTCAACAATGGACAGGTTCCCTACCTCTGGGGCCAACGTCCTGACTTTC.

This CDR3 reads CASSLTGGPDWETQYF. CDR3 nucleotide sequence: TGTGCCAGCAGCTTAACGGGAGGGCCAGATTGGGAGACCCAGTACTTC. This chain connects TRBV7-7 to TRBJ2-5; 8 nucleotides line up with TRBD2. Germline CDR1 reads SSHAT; CDR2 reads FNYEAQ (reference sequence). Losses at the gene ends were 2 bases for V and 5 bases for J; bases not matched to a gene: 10. CDR3 size: 16 residues.

This clone was seen a single time. The CDR3 reads CASSPTRTGAETQYF. The CDR3 DNA follows: TGTGCCAGTAGTCCGACCCGGACAGGGGCAGAGACCCAGTACTTC. V gene TRBV19 combines with J gene TRBJ2-5; 9 positions agree with TRBD1. The CDR3 totals 15 residues. Trimming took 5 bases from V and 4 from J; bases not matched to a gene: 8. Germline V gene sequence: CDR1 LNHDA, CDR2 SQIVND (reference sequence).